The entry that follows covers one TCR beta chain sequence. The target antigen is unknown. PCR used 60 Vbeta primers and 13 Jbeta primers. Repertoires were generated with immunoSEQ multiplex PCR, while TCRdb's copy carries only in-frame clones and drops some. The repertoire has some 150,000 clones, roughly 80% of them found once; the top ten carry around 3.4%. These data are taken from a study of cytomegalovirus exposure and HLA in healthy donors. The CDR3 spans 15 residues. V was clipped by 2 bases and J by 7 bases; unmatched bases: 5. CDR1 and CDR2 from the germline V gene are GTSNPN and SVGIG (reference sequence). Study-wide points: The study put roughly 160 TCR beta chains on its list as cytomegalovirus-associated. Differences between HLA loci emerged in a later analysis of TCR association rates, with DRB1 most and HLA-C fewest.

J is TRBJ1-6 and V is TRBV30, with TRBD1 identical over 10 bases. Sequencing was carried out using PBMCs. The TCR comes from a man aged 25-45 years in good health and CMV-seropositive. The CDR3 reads CAWSKRTGGNSPLHF. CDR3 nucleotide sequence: TGTGCCTGGAGTAAACGGACAGGGGGGAATTCACCCCTCCACTTT.